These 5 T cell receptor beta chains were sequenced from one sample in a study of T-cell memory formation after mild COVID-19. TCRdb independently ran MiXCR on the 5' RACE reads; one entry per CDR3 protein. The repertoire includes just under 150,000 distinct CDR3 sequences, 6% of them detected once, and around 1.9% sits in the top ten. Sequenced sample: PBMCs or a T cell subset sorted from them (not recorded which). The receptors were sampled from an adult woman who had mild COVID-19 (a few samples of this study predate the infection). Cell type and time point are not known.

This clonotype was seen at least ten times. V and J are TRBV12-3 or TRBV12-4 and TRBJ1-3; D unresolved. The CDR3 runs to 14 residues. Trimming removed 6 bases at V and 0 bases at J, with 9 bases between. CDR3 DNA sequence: TGTGCCAGCAGACGTTACAGCTCTGGAAACACCATATATTTT. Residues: CASRRYSSGNTIYF.

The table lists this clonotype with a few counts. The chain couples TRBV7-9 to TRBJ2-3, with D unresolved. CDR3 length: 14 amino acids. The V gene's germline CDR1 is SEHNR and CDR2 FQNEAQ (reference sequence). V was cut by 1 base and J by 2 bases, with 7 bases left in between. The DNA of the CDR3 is TGTGCCAGCAGCTTAGGGGGAATCACAGATACGCAGTATTTT. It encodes CASSLGGITDTQYF. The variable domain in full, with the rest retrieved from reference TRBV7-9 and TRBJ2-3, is DTGVSQNPRHKITKRGQNVTFRCDPISEHNRLYWYRQTLGQGPEFLTYFQNEAQLEKSRLLSDRFSAERPKGSFSTLEIQRTEQGDSAMYLCASSLGGITDTQYFGPGTRLTVL.

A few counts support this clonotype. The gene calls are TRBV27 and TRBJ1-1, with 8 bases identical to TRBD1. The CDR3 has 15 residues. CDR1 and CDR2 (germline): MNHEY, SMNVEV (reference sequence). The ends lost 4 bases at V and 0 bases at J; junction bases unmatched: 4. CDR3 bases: TGTGCCAGCAGTTCGACAGGGGAGATGAACACTGAAGCTTTCTTT. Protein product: CASSSTGEMNTEAFF.

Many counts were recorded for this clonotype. DNA of the CDR3: TGTGCCAGCAGTTCAGGGGGCCAGCCCCAGCATTTT. It specifies CASSSGGQPQHF. The chain employs TRBV6-5 and TRBJ1-5, with TRBD1 matching 8 bases. Germline V gene lookup returns CDR1 MNHEY and CDR2 SVGAGI. This CDR3 region has 12 residues. V was pared by 4 bases and J by 7 bases, with 0 bases of the junction left unmatched.

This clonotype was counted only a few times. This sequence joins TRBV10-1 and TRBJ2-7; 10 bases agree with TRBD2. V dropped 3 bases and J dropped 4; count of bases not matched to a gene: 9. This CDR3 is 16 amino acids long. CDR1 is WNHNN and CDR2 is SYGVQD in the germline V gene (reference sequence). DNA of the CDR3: TGCGCCAGCAGTGAACGCCAACTAGCGGGGAGATACGAGCAGTACTTC. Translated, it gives CASSERQLAGRYEQYF.